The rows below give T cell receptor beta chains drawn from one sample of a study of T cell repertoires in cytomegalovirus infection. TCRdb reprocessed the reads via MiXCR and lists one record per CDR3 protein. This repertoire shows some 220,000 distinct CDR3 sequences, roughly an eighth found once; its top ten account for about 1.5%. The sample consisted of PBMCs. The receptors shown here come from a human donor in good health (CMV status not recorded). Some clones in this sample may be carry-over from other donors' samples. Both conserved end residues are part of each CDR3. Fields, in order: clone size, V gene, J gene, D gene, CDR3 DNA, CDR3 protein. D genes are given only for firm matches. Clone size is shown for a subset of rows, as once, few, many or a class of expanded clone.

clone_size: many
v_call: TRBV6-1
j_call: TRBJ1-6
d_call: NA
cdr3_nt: TGTGCCGCCACGGGACATGGGAATTCACCCCTCCACTTT
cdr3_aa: CAATGHGNSPLHF

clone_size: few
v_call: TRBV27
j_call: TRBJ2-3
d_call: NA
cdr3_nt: TGTGCCAGCAGTTCCCCCTACAGGGCCACACAGGATACGCAGTATTTT
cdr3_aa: CASSSPYRATQDTQYF

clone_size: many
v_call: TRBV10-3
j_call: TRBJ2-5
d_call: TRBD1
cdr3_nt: TGTGCCATCAGCCGGGACAGCTTCCAAGAGACCCAGTACTTC
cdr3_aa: CAISRDSFQETQYF

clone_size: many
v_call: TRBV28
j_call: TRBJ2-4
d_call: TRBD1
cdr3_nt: TGTGCCAGCAGTTTATCGACAGGGGGCGGAAACATTCAGTACTTC
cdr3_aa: CASSLSTGGGNIQYF

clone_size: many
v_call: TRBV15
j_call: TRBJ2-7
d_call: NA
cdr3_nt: TGTGCCACCAGCAGGAAGGCAGGCAGGGATGTCGAGCAGTACTTC
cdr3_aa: CATSRKAGRDVEQYF

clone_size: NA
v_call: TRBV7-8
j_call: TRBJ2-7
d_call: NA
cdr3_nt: TGTGCCAGCAGCAACGGGGCAGACTCCTACGAGCAGTACTTC
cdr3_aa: CASSNGADSYEQYF

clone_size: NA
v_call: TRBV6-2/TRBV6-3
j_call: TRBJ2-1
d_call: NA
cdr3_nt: TGTGCCAGCAGTTACTCTAGACTTAGCTCCTACAATGAGCAGTTCTTC
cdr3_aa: CASSYSRLSSYNEQFF

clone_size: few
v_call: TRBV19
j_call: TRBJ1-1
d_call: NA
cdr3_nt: TGTGCCAGTAGATTCGGCACTGAAGCTTTCTTT
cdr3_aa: CASRFGTEAFF

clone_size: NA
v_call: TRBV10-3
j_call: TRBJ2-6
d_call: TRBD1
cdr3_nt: TGTGCCATAGGACAGGGTTCTTCTGGGGCCAACGTCCTGACTTTC
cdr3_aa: CAIGQGSSGANVLTF

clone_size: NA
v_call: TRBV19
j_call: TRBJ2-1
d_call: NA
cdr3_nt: TGTGCCAGTAGTATCCGAGGGTCTGAGCAGTTCTTC
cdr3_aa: CASSIRGSEQFF

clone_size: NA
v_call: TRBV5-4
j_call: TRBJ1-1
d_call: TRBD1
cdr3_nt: TGTGCCAGCAGTCCAGGGGGCTTTGACGCTGAAGCTTTCTTT
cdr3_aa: CASSPGGFDAEAFF

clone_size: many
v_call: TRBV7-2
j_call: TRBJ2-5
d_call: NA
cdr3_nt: TGTGCCAGCAGCCGAGATAGCGGCCAAGAGACCCAGTACTTC
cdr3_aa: CASSRDSGQETQYF

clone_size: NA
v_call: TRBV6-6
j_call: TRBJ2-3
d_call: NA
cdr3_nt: TGTGCCAGCAGTTACGCGGGCGCCCCAGATACGCAGTATTTT
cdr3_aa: CASSYAGAPDTQYF

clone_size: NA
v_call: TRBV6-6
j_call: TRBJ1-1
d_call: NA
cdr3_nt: TGTGCCAGCAGTTACGGGGGTTACACTGAAGCTTTCTTT
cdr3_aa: CASSYGGYTEAFF

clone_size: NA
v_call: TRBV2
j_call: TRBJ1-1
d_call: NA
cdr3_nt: TGTGCCAGCGGGGCGGACAGTAAAGCTTTCTTT
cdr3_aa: CASGADSKAFF

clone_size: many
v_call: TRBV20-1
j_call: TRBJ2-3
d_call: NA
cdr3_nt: TGCAGTGCTAGAAAGAATCAGGGGAGCACAGATACGCAGTATTTT
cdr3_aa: CSARKNQGSTDTQYF

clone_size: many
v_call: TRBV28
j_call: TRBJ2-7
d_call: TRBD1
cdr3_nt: TGTGCCAGCAGTGGGCTCGGACAGGTAATACCCTACGAGCAGTACTTC
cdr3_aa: CASSGLGQVIPYEQYF

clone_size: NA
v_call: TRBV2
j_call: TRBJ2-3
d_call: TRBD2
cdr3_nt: TGTGCCAGCAGTACAACTAGCGGGAGACCCCTCACAGATACGCAGTATTTT
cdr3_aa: CASSTTSGRPLTDTQYF

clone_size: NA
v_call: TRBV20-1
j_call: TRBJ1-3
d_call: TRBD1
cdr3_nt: TGCAGTGCTCTACAGGGGCGAAACACCATATATTTT
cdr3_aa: CSALQGRNTIYF

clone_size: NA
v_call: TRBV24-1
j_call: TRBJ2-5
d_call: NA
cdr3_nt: TGTGCCACCAGTGATTTCGGAGAGACCCAGTACTTC
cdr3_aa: CATSDFGETQYF

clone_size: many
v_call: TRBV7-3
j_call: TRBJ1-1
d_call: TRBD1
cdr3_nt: TGTGCCAGCAGCTCCCGGACAGGGGATACTGAAGCTTTCTTT
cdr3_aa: CASSSRTGDTEAFF

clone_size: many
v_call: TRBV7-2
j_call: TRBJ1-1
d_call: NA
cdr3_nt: TGTGCCAGCAGCCCGACCTTCAGTATAAACACTGAAGCTTTCTTT
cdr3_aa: CASSPTFSINTEAFF

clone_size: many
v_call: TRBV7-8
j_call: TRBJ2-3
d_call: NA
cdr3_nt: TGTGCCAGCAGCTTAGATGCTAGCACAGATACGCAGTATTTT
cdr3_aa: CASSLDASTDTQYF

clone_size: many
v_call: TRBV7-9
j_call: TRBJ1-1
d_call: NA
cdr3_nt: TGTGCCAGCAGCTACTCTACGAACACTGAAGCTTTCTTT
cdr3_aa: CASSYSTNTEAFF

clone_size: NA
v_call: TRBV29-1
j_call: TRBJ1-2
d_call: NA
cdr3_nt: TGCAGCGTTGATACCGGGAGCTATGGCTACACCTTC
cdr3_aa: CSVDTGSYGYTF

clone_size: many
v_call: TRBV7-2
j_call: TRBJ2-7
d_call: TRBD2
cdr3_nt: TGTGCCAGCAGCTTAGACGTGAGCGGGAGTTACGAGCAGTACTTC
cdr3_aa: CASSLDVSGSYEQYF

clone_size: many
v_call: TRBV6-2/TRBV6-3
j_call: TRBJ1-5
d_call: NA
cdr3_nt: TGTGCCAGCAGTTTAGAATCGGGAAGCAATCAGCCCCAGCATTTT
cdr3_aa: CASSLESGSNQPQHF

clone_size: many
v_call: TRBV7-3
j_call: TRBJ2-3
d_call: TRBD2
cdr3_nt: TGTGCCAGCAGCCTAGGACTAGCGGCAGCGGTGGATACGCAGTATTTT
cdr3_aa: CASSLGLAAAVDTQYF

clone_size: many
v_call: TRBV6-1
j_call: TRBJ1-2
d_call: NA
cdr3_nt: TGTGCCACCGATGGGGGGGCTTCGGGCTACACCTTC
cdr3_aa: CATDGGASGYTF

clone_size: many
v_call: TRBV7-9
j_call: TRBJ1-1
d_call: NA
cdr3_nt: TGTGCCAGCAGCTCCATACAGGGAGAAGCTTTCTTT
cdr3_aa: CASSSIQGEAFF

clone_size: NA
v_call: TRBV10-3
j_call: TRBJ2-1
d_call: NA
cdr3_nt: TGTGCCATCAGTGGCAGTAACAGGGCTTACAATGAGCAGTTCTTC
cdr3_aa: CAISGSNRAYNEQFF

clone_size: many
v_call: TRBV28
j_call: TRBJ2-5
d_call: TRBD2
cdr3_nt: TGTGCCAGCAGTTTACGGGCTTCTAGCGGGAGCGGGGAGACCCAGTACTTC
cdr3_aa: CASSLRASSGSGETQYF

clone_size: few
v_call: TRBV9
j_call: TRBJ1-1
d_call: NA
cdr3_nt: TGTGCCAGCAGCGTAGGTTCAGCCAGCAGAACTGAAGCTTTCTTT
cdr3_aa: CASSVGSASRTEAFF

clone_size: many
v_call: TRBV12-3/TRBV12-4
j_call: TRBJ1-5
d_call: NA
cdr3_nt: TGTGCCAGCAGGTATAGCAATCAGCCCCAGCATTTT
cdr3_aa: CASRYSNQPQHF

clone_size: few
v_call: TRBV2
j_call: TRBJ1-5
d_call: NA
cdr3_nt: TGTGCCAGCAGTGCCGGGGGTTTCGGCGAACAGCCCCAGCATTTT
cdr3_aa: CASSAGGFGEQPQHF

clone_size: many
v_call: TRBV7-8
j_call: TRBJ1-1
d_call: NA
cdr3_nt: TGTGCCAGCAGCTTAGCGGGGCACACTGAAGCTTTCTTT
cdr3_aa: CASSLAGHTEAFF

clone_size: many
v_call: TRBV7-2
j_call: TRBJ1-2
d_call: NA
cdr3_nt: TGTGCCAGCAGCCAACCGGCGTATGGGGGCTACACCTTC
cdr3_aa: CASSQPAYGGYTF

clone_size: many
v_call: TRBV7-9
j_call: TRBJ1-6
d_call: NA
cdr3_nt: TGTGCCAGCAGCTTACCTATGGGGAGGGATTCACCCCTCCACTTT
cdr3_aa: CASSLPMGRDSPLHF

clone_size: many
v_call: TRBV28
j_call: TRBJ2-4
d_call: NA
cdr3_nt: TGTGCCAGCAGGGACAGCAAAAACATTCAGTACTTC
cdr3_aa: CASRDSKNIQYF

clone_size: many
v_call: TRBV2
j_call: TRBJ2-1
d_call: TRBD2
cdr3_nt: TGTGCCAGCAGCGCGGGGGGGGGCAATGAGCAGTTCTTC
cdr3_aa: CASSAGGGNEQFF

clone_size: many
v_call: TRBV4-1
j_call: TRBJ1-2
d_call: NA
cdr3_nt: TGCGCCAGCAGCCAAGTGACGGGTGGCTACACCTTC
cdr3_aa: CASSQVTGGYTF

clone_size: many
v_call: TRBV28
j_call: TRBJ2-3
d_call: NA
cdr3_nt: TGTGCCAGCAGCAGTTGGGAAGGGAGCGATACGCAGTATTTT
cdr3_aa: CASSSWEGSDTQYF

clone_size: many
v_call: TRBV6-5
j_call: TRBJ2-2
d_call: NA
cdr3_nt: TGTGCCAGCAGTTACTCGCAGGGGAGGAGGACCGGGGAGCTGTTTTTT
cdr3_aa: CASSYSQGRRTGELFF

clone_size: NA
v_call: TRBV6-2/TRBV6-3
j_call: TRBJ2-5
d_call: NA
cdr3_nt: TGTGCCAGCAGTTACTCGAGAGGAGGCGCTCCTTTCCAAGAGACCCAGTACTTC
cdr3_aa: CASSYSRGGAPFQETQYF

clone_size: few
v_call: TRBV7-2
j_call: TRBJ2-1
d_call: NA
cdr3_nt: TGTGCCAGCAGCTTAGGTAGAGTTAACAATGAGCAGTTCTTC
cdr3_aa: CASSLGRVNNEQFF